Following are 26 T cell receptor beta chains from one sample sequenced in a study of blood T cell repertoires in COVID-19. Repertoires were generated with immunoSEQ multiplex PCR, while TCRdb's copy carries only in-frame clones and drops some. The table has some 270,000 clones, 80% to 90% seen once. Sequencing was carried out using peripheral blood. These receptors originate from a woman in her sixties or seventies with acute or convalescent COVID-19.

The rearrangement links TRBV5-5 to TRBJ2-2; TRBD2 matches at 14 bases. There are 17 residues in the CDR3. Germline V lookup: CDR1 SGHKS, CDR2 YYEKEE (reference sequence). J was trimmed by 6 bases and V by 4 bases; bases with no gene match: 8. DNA for the CDR3: TGTGCCAGCAGCCCGGGACTAGCGGGGGTTTGGGCCGGGGAGCTGTTTTTT. Encoded protein: CASSPGLAGVWAGELFF. Using reference TRBV5-5 and TRBJ2-2 for the parts outside the CDR3, the full variable domain is DAGVTQSPTHLIKTRGQQVTLRCSPISGHKSVSWYQQVLGQGPQFIFQYYEKEERGRGNFPDRFSARQFPNYSSELNVNALLLGDSALYLCASSPGLAGVWAGELFFGEGSRLTVL.

The chain recombines TRBV5-1 with TRBJ2-3, with D perhaps TRBD2 (6 bases). The CDR3 has 15 residues. The V end lost 0 bases, the J end lost 4 bases, and 12 bases lay between the germline ends. Germline values: CDR1 SGHRS, CDR2 YFSETQ. CDR3: CASSLGGGEADTQYF. The CDR3 DNA is TGCGCCAGCAGCTTGGGAGGCGGGGAGGCAGATACGCAGTATTTT.

The chain carries TRBV27 and TRBJ2-1; 11 nucleotides line up with TRBD2. Germline loops: CDR1 MNHEY, CDR2 SMNVEV (reference sequence). The length of the CDR3 is 16 residues. V dropped 2 bases and J dropped 6; count of bases not matched to a gene: 6. CDR3 amino acids: CASSLLYSGGANEQFF. The CDR3 DNA reads TGTGCCAGCAGTTTACTGTATAGCGGGGGGGCCAATGAGCAGTTCTTC.

The rearrangement uses TRBV12-5 and TRBJ1-6, with D hard to call. The CDR3 is made up of 12 amino acids. Trimming shortened V by 6 bases and J by 8 bases, and 8 bases separated the two germline ends. Germline lookup yields CDR1 LGHNT and CDR2 FRNRAP. CDR3 sequence (DNA): TGTGCTAGTGGCCACGGGGATTCACCCCTCCACTTT. Amino acid sequence: CASGHGDSPLHF.

The chain links TRBV18 to TRBJ2-7; D perhaps matches TRBD1 (6 bases). The CDR3 runs 15 residues. Germline CDR1 reads KGHSH; CDR2 reads LQKENI. V was shortened by 3 bases and J by 0 bases, with 12 bases between the two germline ends. CDR3 sequence: CASSPGSGASYEQYF. CDR3 nucleotide sequence: TGTGCCAGCTCACCCGGTTCAGGGGCCTCCTACGAGCAGTACTTC.

The chain couples TRBV19 to TRBJ1-6; tentatively, D is TRBD1 (6 bases). V was shortened by 4 bases and J by 14 bases, with 15 bases between the two germline ends. CDR1 and CDR2 from the germline V gene are LNHDA and SQIVND (reference sequence). The CDR3 runs 13 residues. The CDR3 here is CASSSYRDAALHF. The DNA of the CDR3 is TGTGCCAGTAGTAGCTACAGGGATGCGGCCCTCCACTTT.

The chain is built from TRBV6-5 and TRBJ2-3; 10 nucleotides agree with TRBD2. Germline trimming cut 2 bases from V and 4 bases from J; bases unmatched to any gene: 3. The germline gives CDR1 MNHEY, CDR2 SVGAGI. The length of the CDR3 is 15 residues. In DNA form, the CDR3 reads TGTGCCAGCAGTTACCCTAGCGGGGGCGCAGATACGCAGTATTTT. Translating gives CASSYPSGGADTQYF.

This clone appeared once. The rearrangement links TRBV6-4 to TRBJ1-2, with D maybe TRBD1 (5 bases). The CDR3 loop spans 13 amino acids. Deletions cut 1 base from V and 4 bases from J, with 7 bases between. Germline values: CDR1 MRHNA, CDR2 SNTAGT. This CDR3 is CASSDLGGYGYTF. The CDR3 nucleotides are TGTGCCAGCAGTGACTTGGGGGGCTATGGCTACACCTTC.

V is TRBV11-2 and J is TRBJ2-1; 8 nucleotides line up with TRBD2. With V trimmed by 5 bases and J by 6 bases, 3 bases remained unmatched. CDR1 is SGHAT and CDR2 is FQNNGV in the germline V gene. The CDR3 is 13 amino acids. The chain's CDR3 is CASSPGTSNEQFF. For the CDR3, the DNA is TGTGCCAGCAGCCCCGGGACTAGCAATGAGCAGTTCTTC.

This clone showed up just once. The chain joins TRBV3-1 (or the pseudogene TRBV3-2) to TRBJ1-4; D might be TRBD1 (5 bases). V lost 0 bases and J lost 5, with 10 bases in between. The CDR3 is made up of 15 amino acids. Looked up from germline, CDR1 is LGHDT and CDR2 is YNNKEL (reference sequence). This chain's CDR3 is CASSQEGGGNEKLFF. CDR3 DNA sequence: TGTGCCAGCAGCCAAGAGGGCGGGGGGAATGAAAAACTGTTTTTT.

The chain couples TRBV11-2 to TRBJ2-4; maybe TRBD2 (6 bases). The germline CDR1 and CDR2 sequences are SGHAT and FQNNGV. Trimming took 5 bases from V and 0 from J, leaving 14 bases between them. CDR3 length equals 16 residues. CDR3 residues: CASSVGPGLAKNIQYF. The CDR3 DNA reads as TGTGCCAGCAGCGTCGGACCGGGACTAGCCAAAAACATTCAGTACTTC.

This sequence joins TRBV7-6 and TRBJ2-7, with a tentative D call TRBD2 (7 bases). Trimming took 5 bases from V and 1 from J, leaving 21 bases between them. The CDR3 is 17 amino acids. The germline gives CDR1 SGHVS, CDR2 FNYEAQ. CDR3 amino acids: CASSLPEGGAGSYEQYF. For the CDR3, the DNA is TGTGCCAGCAGCCTACCAGAGGGGGGGGCTGGGTCCTACGAGCAGTACTTC. The whole variable domain, remainder taken from reference TRBV7-6 and TRBJ2-7, is GAGVSQSPRYKVTKRGQDVALRCDPISGHVSLYWYRQALGQGPEFLTYFNYEAQQDKSGLPNDRFSAERPEGSISTLTIQRTEQRDSAMYRCASSLPEGGAGSYEQYFGPGTRLTVT.

This clone was recorded only once. Written as DNA, the CDR3 is TGTGCCTGGAGCTCCTCCGGGAGAAAAAACATTCAGTACTTC. Its protein product is CAWSSSGRKNIQYF. The chain links TRBV30 to TRBJ2-4; D is possibly TRBD2 (6 bases). The CDR3 runs to 14 residues. V dropped 3 bases and J dropped 4 bases, with 13 bases sitting between them. Per germline, CDR1 GTSNPN and CDR2 SVGIG (reference sequence). Looking up the rest from reference TRBV30 and TRBJ2-4 gives the full variable domain: SQTIHQWPATLVQPVGSPLSLECTVEGTSNPNLYWYRQAAGRGLQLLFYSVGIGQISSEVPQNLSASRPQDRQFILSSKKLLLSDSGFYLCAWSSSGRKNIQYFGAGTRLSVL.

This chain joins TRBV28 and TRBJ2-3, with 9 nucleotides matching TRBD2. CDR1 and CDR2 (germline): MDHEN, SYDVKM. Trimming at V came to 6 bases and at J to 1 base, leaving 5 bases not matched to a gene. The CDR3 sequence is 15 residues long. The CDR3 region is CASSLAGSRTDTQYF. CDR3 nucleotide sequence: TGTGCCAGCAGCCTAGCGGGGAGCCGCACAGATACGCAGTATTTT. The whole variable domain, remainder taken from reference TRBV28 and TRBJ2-3, is DVKVTQSSRYLVKRTGEKVFLECVQDMDHENMFWYRQDPGLGLRLIYFSYDVKMKEKGDIPEGYSVSREKKERFSLILESASTNQTSMYLCASSLAGSRTDTQYFGPGTRLTVL.

The CDR3 nucleotides are TGTGCCAGCAGTGAGACTGCCCTTAATGAAAAACTGTTTTTT. It codes for CASSETALNEKLFF. This chain connects TRBV6-1 to TRBJ1-4; D not resolved. Trimming took 3 bases from V and 4 from J, leaving 9 bases between them. The CDR3 extends over 14 amino acids. Germline V gives CDR1 MNHNS, CDR2 SASEGT.

The V call is TRBV7-9, the J call TRBJ2-3; D is unclear. Germline V CDR1 and CDR2: SEHNR, FQNEAQ (reference sequence). Trimming removed 0 bases from V and 5 bases from J, with 6 bases in between. The CDR3 contains 13 residues. The CDR3 sequence: CASSLAAVDTQYF. The CDR3 nucleotides are TGTGCCAGCAGCTTAGCGGCGGTAGATACGCAGTATTTT.

This clone is a singleton in its sample. V is TRBV5-1 and J is TRBJ2-1; 12 positions match TRBD2. Per germline, CDR1 SGHRS and CDR2 YFSETQ. The V gene end was trimmed by 3 bases and the J gene end by 8 bases; junction bases not matched to a gene: 9. This CDR3 has 16 amino acids. The CDR3 sequence: CASSWTTSGGIYEQFF. CDR3 coding DNA: TGCGCCAGCAGCTGGACCACTAGCGGGGGGATTTATGAGCAGTTCTTC. The full variable domain, completed using reference TRBV5-1 and TRBJ2-1, is KAGVTQTPRYLIKTRGQQVTLSCSPISGHRSVSWYQQTPGQGLQFLFEYFSETQRNKGNFPGRFSGRQFSNSRSEMNVSTLELGDSALYLCASSWTTSGGIYEQFFGPGTRLTVL.

Written as DNA, the CDR3 is TGTGCCAGCACGTCAGGGGTCACTCAGCCCCAGCATTTT. This translates into CASTSGVTQPQHF. The chain uses TRBV2 and TRBJ1-5; tentative D call: TRBD1 (6 bases). CDR1 is SNHLY, CDR2 FYNNEI, per germline. The CDR3 loop spans 13 amino acids. Between the trimmed V and J ends, which lost 7 bases and 6 bases, there was a span of 13 bases.

The CDR3 reads CASSLWGTGRVYEQYF. The CDR3 DNA reads as TGTGCCAGCAGTTTATGGGGGACAGGGAGGGTCTACGAGCAGTACTTC. This rearrangement joins TRBV27 to TRBJ2-7; the match to TRBD1 covers 9 bases. The germline gives CDR1 MNHEY, CDR2 SMNVEV (reference sequence). Germline trimming cut 1 base from V and 3 bases from J; bases unmatched to any gene: 7. This CDR3 is built from 16 residues.

The rearrangement joins TRBV18 to TRBJ2-3; D unresolved. V lost 3 bases, J lost 4 bases, and 20 bases lay in between. Germline values: CDR1 KGHSH, CDR2 LQKENI. There are 17 residues in the CDR3. The CDR3: CASSPTPSRLLSDTQYF. CDR3 nucleotide sequence: TGTGCCAGCTCACCCACGCCAAGCAGGTTACTTTCAGATACGCAGTATTTT.

The chain joins TRBV30 to TRBJ2-5; TRBD1 is a possible D gene (6 bases). CDR1 is GTSNPN and CDR2 is SVGIG in the germline V gene (reference sequence). The CDR3 consists of 16 residues. The V and J ends lost 5 bases and 1 base respectively, with 20 bases between them. In DNA, the CDR3 is TGTGCCTGGCGACAGGTTGGTAAGAGTGGCCAAGAGACCCAGTACTTC. Amino acid sequence: CAWRQVGKSGQETQYF.

The rearrangement links TRBV3-1 (or the pseudogene TRBV3-2) to TRBJ1-1; a weak D match, TRBD1 (5 bases). The CDR3 spans 11 residues. V was pared by 2 bases and J by 11 bases, with 9 bases between. Germline V gene lookup returns CDR1 LGHDT and CDR2 YNNKEL (reference sequence). DNA of the CDR3: TGTGCCAGCAGCCAATCGGGGGACGCTTTCTTT. Translation gives CASSQSGDAFF.

The gene calls are TRBV18 and TRBJ1-4; tentatively, D is TRBD1 (6 bases). Germline CDR1 reads KGHSH; CDR2 reads LQKENI. V lost 5 bases, J lost 5 bases, and 12 bases lay in between. This CDR3 is built from 14 residues. In DNA, the CDR3 is TGTGCCAGCTCATTCGACAGGAGAAATGAAAAACTGTTTTTT. Amino acid sequence: CASSFDRRNEKLFF.

This clone was seen only a few times. The chain couples TRBV6-1 to TRBJ2-6; D is uncertain. Germline CDR1 is MNHNS and CDR2 is SASEGT. Trimming took off 3 bases at V and 0 bases at J, with 6 bases between the two ends. This CDR3 contains 15 residues. The CDR3 region has the DNA TGTGCCAGCAGTGAGGGCAGCTCTGGGGCCAACGTCCTGACTTTC. Translated: CASSEGSSGANVLTF.

The CDR3 loop is CASSRGGPVNEQFF. CDR3 sequence (DNA): TGCGCCAGCAGCCGGGGGGGGCCGGTGAATGAGCAGTTCTTC. J is TRBJ2-1 and V is TRBV5-1; 8 positions agree with TRBD2. Germline CDR1 reads SGHRS; CDR2 reads YFSETQ. This CDR3 spans 14 amino acids. Unmatched junction bases numbered 7, after V lost 4 bases and J lost 7 bases.

V gene TRBV5-1 combines with J gene TRBJ2-3, with 8 bases aligning to TRBD2. Germline V gene data show CDR1 as SGHRS and CDR2 as YFSETQ. V trimming: 0 bases; J trimming: 1 base; junction bases outside the gene matches: 4. This CDR3 is built from 16 residues. The CDR3 protein is CASSLALAGRTDTQYF. The CDR3 nucleotides are TGCGCCAGCAGCTTGGCCCTAGCGGGCCGCACAGATACGCAGTATTTT.